Sequencing of this T cell receptor (beta chain) was carried out in a study of T cell responses to AZD1222 COVID-19 vaccine. Study-wide findings and caveats: Only six or seven AZD1222 recipients tested seropositive at baseline.

The protocol was immunoSEQ multiplex PCR, while the TCRdb copy is restricted to in-frame clones and leaves out a portion. The sample has about 100,000 clones; roughly nine tenths are singletons. This CDR3 has 15 residues. CDR1 MNHEY and CDR2 SVGAGI come from the germline V gene. J was trimmed by 5 bases and V by 5 bases; bases with no gene match: 11. Of note for this clone: Its antigen remains unknown.

J is TRBJ1-1 and V is TRBV6-5; 7 bases match TRBD1. The source material was peripheral blood, sampled 28 days after the second AZD1222 dose. The clonotype was recovered from an adult who received the AZD1222 COVID-19 vaccine. CDR3 in amino acids: CASSRGTAYGTEAFF. The CDR3 DNA follows: TGTGCCAGCAGTCGTGGGACAGCCTATGGGACTGAAGCTTTCTTT.